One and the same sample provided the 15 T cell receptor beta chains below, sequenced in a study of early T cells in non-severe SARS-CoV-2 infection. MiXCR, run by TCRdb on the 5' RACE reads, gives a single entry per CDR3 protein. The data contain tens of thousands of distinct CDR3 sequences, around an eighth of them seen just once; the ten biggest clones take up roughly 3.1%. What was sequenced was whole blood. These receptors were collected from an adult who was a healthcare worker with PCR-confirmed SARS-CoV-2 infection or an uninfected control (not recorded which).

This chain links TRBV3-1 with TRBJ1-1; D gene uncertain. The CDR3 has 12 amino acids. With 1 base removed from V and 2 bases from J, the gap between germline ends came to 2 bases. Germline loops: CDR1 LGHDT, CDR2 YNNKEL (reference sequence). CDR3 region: CASSQANTEAFF. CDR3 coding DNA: TGTGCCAGCAGCCAAGCTAACACTGAAGCTTTCTTT. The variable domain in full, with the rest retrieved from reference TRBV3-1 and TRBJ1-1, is DTAVSQTPKYLVTQMGNDKSIKCEQNLGHDTMYWYKQDSKKFLKIMFSYNNKELIINETVPNRFSPKSPDKAHLNLHINSLELGDSAVYFCASSQANTEAFFGQGTRLTVV.

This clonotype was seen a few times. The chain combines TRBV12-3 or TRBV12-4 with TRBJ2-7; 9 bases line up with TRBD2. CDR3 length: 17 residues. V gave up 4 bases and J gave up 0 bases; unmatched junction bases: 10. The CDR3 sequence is CASSSSGGRDSSYEQYF. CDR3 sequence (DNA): TGTGCCAGCAGTTCCTCTGGCGGGAGGGATTCCTCCTACGAGCAGTACTTC.

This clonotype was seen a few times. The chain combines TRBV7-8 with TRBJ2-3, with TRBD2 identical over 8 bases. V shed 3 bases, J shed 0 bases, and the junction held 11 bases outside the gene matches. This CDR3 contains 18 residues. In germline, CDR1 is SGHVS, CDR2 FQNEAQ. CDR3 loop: CASSFRRASGLSTDTQYF. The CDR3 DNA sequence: TGTGCCAGCAGCTTTCGGAGGGCTAGCGGGCTTAGCACAGATACGCAGTATTTT.

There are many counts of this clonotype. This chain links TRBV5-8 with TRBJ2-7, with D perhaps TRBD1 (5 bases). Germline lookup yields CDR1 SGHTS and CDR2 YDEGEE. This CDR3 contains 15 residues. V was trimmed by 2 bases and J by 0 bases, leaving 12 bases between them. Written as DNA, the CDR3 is TGTGCCAGCAGCTTCCAAGGGGCCCTCTCCTACGAGCAGTACTTC. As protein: CASSFQGALSYEQYF.

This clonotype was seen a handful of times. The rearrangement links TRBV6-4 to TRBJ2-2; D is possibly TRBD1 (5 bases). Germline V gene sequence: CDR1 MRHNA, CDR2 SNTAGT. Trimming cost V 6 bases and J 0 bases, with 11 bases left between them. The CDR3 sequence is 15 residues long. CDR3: CASRIDSSNTGELFF. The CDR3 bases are TGTGCCAGCAGAATAGACAGTTCGAACACCGGGGAGCTGTTTTTT.

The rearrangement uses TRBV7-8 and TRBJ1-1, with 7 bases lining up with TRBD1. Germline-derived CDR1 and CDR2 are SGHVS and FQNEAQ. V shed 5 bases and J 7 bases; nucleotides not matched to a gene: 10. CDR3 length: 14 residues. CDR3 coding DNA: TGTGCCAGCAGCCCTCGACAGGGCGCGGGTGAAGCTTTCTTT. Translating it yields CASSPRQGAGEAFF.

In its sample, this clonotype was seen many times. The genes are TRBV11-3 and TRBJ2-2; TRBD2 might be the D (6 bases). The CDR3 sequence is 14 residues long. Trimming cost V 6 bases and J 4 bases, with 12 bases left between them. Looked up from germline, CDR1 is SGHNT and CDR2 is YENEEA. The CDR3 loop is CASRLLAATGELFF. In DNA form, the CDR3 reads TGTGCCAGCAGACTACTAGCTGCCACCGGGGAGCTGTTTTTT.

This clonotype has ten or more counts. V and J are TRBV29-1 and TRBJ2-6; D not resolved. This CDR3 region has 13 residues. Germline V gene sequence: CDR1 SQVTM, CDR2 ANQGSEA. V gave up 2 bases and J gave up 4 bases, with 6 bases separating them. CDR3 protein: CSVEMVGANVLTF. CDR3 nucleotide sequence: TGCAGCGTTGAAATGGTGGGGGCCAACGTCCTGACTTTC. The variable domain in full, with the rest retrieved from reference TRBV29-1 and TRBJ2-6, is SAVISQKPSRDICQRGTSLTIQCQVDSQVTMMFWYRQQPGQSLTLIATANQGSEATYESGFVIDKFPISRPNLTFSTLTVSNMSPEDSSIYLCSVEMVGANVLTFGAGSRLTVL.

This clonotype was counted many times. The CDR3 DNA sequence: TGTGCCAGCAGCCAGCACACAGATACGCAGTATTTT. Protein: CASSQHTDTQYF. This chain uses TRBV7-6 with TRBJ2-3; no firm D call. V shed 5 bases and J shed 2 bases, with 5 bases lying between them. The CDR3 has 12 amino acids. The V gene's germline CDR1 is SGHVS and CDR2 FNYEAQ.

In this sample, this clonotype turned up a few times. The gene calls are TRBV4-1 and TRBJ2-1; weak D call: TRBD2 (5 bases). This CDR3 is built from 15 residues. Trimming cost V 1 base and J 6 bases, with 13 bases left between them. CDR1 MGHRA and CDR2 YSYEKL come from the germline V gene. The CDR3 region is CASSQVSGLSNEQFF. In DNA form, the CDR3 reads TGCGCCAGCAGCCAAGTGAGCGGATTGAGCAATGAGCAGTTCTTC.

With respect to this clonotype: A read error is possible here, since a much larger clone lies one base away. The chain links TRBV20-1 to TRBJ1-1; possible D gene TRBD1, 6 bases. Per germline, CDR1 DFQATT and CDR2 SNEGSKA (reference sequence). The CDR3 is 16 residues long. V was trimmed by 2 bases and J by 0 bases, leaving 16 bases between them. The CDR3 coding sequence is TGCAGTGCTAGATTCGGGACAACAGCCATGAACACTGAAGCTTTCTTT. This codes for CSARFGTTAMNTEAFF.

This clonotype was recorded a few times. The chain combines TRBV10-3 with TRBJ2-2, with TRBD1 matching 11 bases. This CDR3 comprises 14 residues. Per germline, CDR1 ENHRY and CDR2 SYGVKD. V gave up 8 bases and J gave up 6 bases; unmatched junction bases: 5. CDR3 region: CAISGTGGSGELFF. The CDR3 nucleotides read TGTGCCATCTCAGGGACAGGGGGATCCGGGGAGCTGTTTTTT.

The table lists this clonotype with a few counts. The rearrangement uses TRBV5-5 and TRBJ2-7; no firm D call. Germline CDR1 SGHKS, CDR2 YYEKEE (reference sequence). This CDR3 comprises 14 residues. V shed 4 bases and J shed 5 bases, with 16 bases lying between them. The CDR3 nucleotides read TGTGCCAGCAGCCTACCCTTTGGGGAAAACGAGCAGTACTTC. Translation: CASSLPFGENEQYF.

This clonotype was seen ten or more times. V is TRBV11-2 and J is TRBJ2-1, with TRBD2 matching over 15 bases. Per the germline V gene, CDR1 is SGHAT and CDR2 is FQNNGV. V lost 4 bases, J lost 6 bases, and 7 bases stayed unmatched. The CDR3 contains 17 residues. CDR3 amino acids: CASSSGLAGGKGNEQFF. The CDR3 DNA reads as TGTGCCAGCAGCTCGGGACTAGCGGGAGGAAAAGGCAATGAGCAGTTCTTC. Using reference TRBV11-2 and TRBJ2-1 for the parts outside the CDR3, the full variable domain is EAGVAQSPRYKIIEKRQSVAFWCNPISGHATLYWYQQILGQGPKLLIQFQNNGVVDDSQLPKDRFSAERLKGVDSTLKIQPAKLEDSAVYLCASSSGLAGGKGNEQFFGPGTRLTVL.

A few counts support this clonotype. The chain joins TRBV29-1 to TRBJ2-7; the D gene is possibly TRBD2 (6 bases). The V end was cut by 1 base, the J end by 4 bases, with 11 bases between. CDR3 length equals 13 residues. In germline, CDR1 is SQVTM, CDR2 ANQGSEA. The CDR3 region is CSVEGTGEYEQYF. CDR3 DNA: TGCAGCGTTGAAGGAACGGGAGAATACGAGCAGTACTTC.